The 13 T cell receptor beta chains listed next were all sequenced from one sample in a study of PD-L1 blockade in urothelial cancer (dated by TCRdb to 2015 to 2018). Per the publication, the time point label means: pretreatment peripheral blood. The library was obtained by the immunoSEQ multiplex PCR assay. The clones in this table, taken by TCRdb from immuneACCESS, are in-frame only. Not every clone is retained; where verified, under half of the shortfall comes from an unresolved V gene, and the cause of the rest is unknown. The sample data list 90,000 or so clones, and more than 70% of these were observed just once. 0.85% to 1% of the sample belongs to the ten largest clones. The starting material was PBMCs, obtained around atezolizumab (anti-PD-L1) treatment. The receptors stem from an elderly woman with urothelial cancer.

J is TRBJ1-2 and V is TRBV14; weak D call: TRBD1 (6 bases). Germline V gene sequence: CDR1 SGHDN, CDR2 FVKESK. This CDR3 has 16 residues. Trimming removed 0 bases from V and 0 bases from J, with 11 bases in between. CDR3 sequence reads: CASSQDPGGTNYGYTF. CDR3 nucleotides: TGTGCCAGCAGCCAAGACCCGGGGGGCACTAACTATGGCTACACCTTC.

This sequence joins TRBV2 and TRBJ2-7; 7 bases are shared with TRBD1. Germline CDR1 SNHLY, CDR2 FYNNEI. This CDR3 has 13 amino acids. V was clipped by 4 bases and J by 4 bases; unmatched bases: 4. The CDR3 DNA sequence: TGTGCCAGCAGTGGGCACAGGGGTTACGAGCAGTACTTC. This translates into CASSGHRGYEQYF.

The genes are TRBV2 and TRBJ1-1, with 7 bases identical to TRBD1. Germline CDR1 and CDR2: SNHLY and FYNNEI. V lost 4 bases, J lost 1 base, and 6 bases stayed unmatched. This CDR3 comprises 15 residues. DNA of the CDR3: TGTGCCAGCAGTGCCCTGGGACAGCAGAACACTGAAGCTTTCTTT. This sequence encodes CASSALGQQNTEAFF.

As for this clone: Within the sample, other DNA sequences also encode this same CDR3. The rearrangement links TRBV28 to TRBJ1-1; D gene ambiguous. The germline gives CDR1 MDHEN, CDR2 SYDVKM. The V end lost 3 bases, the J end lost 6 bases, and 5 bases lay between the germline ends. The CDR3 is 11 residues long. CDR3 coding DNA: TGTGCCAGCAGTTTCCTCGCTGAAGCTTTCTTT. The encoded protein is CASSFLAEAFF. Looking up the rest from reference TRBV28 and TRBJ1-1 gives the full variable domain: DVKVTQSSRYLVKRTGEKVFLECVQDMDHENMFWYRQDPGLGLRLIYFSYDVKMKEKGDIPEGYSVSREKKERFSLILESASTNQTSMYLCASSFLAEAFFGQGTRLTVV.

V and J are TRBV19 and TRBJ1-3; D is ambiguous. This CDR3 is built from 14 residues. Trimming cost V 7 bases and J 4 bases, with 14 bases left between them. The germline V gene encodes CDR1 LNHDA and CDR2 SQIVND (reference sequence). CDR3 residues: CASTQRRWGNTIYF. As DNA, the CDR3 is TGTGCCAGTACCCAGAGGAGGTGGGGAAACACCATATATTTT. The full variable domain, completed using reference TRBV19 and TRBJ1-3, is DGGITQSPKYLFRKEGQNVTLSCEQNLNHDAMYWYRQDPGQGLRLIYYSQIVNDFQKGDIAEGYSVSREKKESFPLTVTSAQKNPTAFYLCASTQRRWGNTIYFGEGSWLTVV.

The chain couples TRBV9 to TRBJ2-2; 7 bases agree with TRBD2. The CDR3 runs to 18 residues. The germline V gene has CDR1 SGDLS and CDR2 YYNGEE. V was clipped by 5 bases and J by 6 bases; unmatched bases: 19. CDR3 in DNA: TGTGCCAGCAGGAGGGGACTTCTGGGCGGGAGCCTCGCCGGGGAGCTGTTTTTT. Amino acids: CASRRGLLGGSLAGELFF.

J is TRBJ2-5 and V is TRBV30; D not certain. CDR3 length equals 13 residues. Deletions cut 2 bases from V and 7 bases from J, with 14 bases between. CDR1 is GTSNPN and CDR2 is SVGIG in the germline V gene (reference sequence). This CDR3 is CAWSMGPATTQYF. The CDR3 DNA is TGTGCCTGGAGTATGGGCCCAGCAACGACCCAGTACTTC.

V is TRBV7-6 and J is TRBJ2-3; D possibly corresponds to TRBD2 (5 bases). The germline V gene has CDR1 SGHVS and CDR2 FNYEAQ. Between the trimmed V and J ends, which lost 5 bases and 4 bases, there was a span of 19 bases. The CDR3 loop spans 16 amino acids. The CDR3 is CASSPTFSSRPDTQYF. CDR3 nucleotides: TGTGCCAGCAGCCCTACCTTCTCTAGCCGTCCAGATACGCAGTATTTT.

The chain links TRBV5-1 to TRBJ2-5; TRBD1 might be the D (5 bases). CDR3 length: 14 residues. Per the germline V gene, CDR1 is SGHRS and CDR2 is YFSETQ. Trimming stripped 0 bases from V and 5 bases from J, with 11 bases between. The CDR3 DNA is TGCGCCAGCAGCTTGGAGGGGAATTTGGAGACCCAGTACTTC. Protein: CASSLEGNLETQYF.

The V gene is TRBV11-2, the J gene TRBJ1-5; no definite D call. V shed 0 bases and J shed 4 bases, with 10 bases lying between them. The germline V gene encodes CDR1 SGHAT and CDR2 FQNNGV. The CDR3 totals 15 residues. CDR3 DNA sequence: TGTGCCAGCAGCTTAGATCCCGGGGAGAATCAGCCCCAGCATTTT. Its protein product is CASSLDPGENQPQHF.

This clone was detected only once. The V and J genes are TRBV29-1 and TRBJ2-2; maybe TRBD1 (6 bases). V lost 7 bases to trimming and J lost 4 bases, with 10 bases between them. Germline values: CDR1 SQVTM, CDR2 ANQGSEA. CDR3 length: 12 residues. DNA of the CDR3: TGCAGCGCCGGACAGATCACCGGGGAGCTGTTTTTT. Protein sequence: CSAGQITGELFF.

The rearrangement joins TRBV9 to TRBJ1-2; maybe TRBD1 (5 bases). Germline lookup yields CDR1 SGDLS and CDR2 YYNGEE. V was cut by 0 bases and J by 1 base, with 16 bases left in between. This CDR3 has 17 residues. The CDR3 DNA is TGTGCCAGCAGCGTAGAAGTGGCGGCAGGGTATAACTATGGCTACACCTTC. It yields the protein CASSVEVAAGYNYGYTF.

The V gene is TRBV28, the J gene TRBJ1-5; maybe TRBD1 (5 bases). The V end was cut by 7 bases, the J end by 7 bases, with 20 bases between. The germline V gene has CDR1 MDHEN and CDR2 SYDVKM. The CDR3 covers 15 residues. The CDR3 spells CASTRFSGVAQPQHF. For the CDR3, the DNA is TGTGCCAGCACTCGGTTTTCGGGGGTGGCCCAGCCCCAGCATTTT.